Listed below are T cell receptor beta chains from one sample, sequenced in a study of blood T cell repertoires in COVID-19. Clones were sequenced by immunoSEQ multiplex PCR, and TCRdb holds only the in-frame ones, with some missing. The table has hundreds of thousands of clones, around 84% seen once. The sequenced material came from PBMCs or T cells enriched from blood (not recorded which). These TCRs come from a man aged 30 to 45 with acute COVID-19. CDR3s include the opening cysteine and the closing phenylalanine or tryptophan. A D gene is named only where the DNA matches it firmly. A row's size may be missing; if present it is once, few, many or a size class.

J | length | D | size | V | CDR3 | DNA
TRBJ1-6 | 18 | TRBD1 | - | TRBV27 | CASTPGTGGYLRNSPLHF | TGTGCCAGCACCCCAGGTACAGGGGGCTATTTGCGTAATTCACCCCTCCACTTT
TRBJ1-4 | 14 | - | - | TRBV2 | CASREDSLNEKLFF | TGTGCCAGCAGGGAGGACTCGCTTAATGAAAAACTGTTTTTT
TRBJ2-7 | 14 | - | - | TRBV2 | CASSGDTFSYEQYF | TGTGCCAGCAGTGGGGACACCTTCTCCTACGAGCAGTACTTC
TRBJ1-2 | 16 | - | - | TRBV5-1 | CASSLEITPLGGGYTF | TGCGCCAGCAGCTTGGAGATAACTCCACTGGGAGGTGGCTACACCTTC
TRBJ1-1 | 13 | TRBD1 | few | TRBV12-5 | CASGGNRGNEAFF | TGTGCTAGTGGTGGCAACAGGGGGAATGAAGCTTTCTTT
TRBJ2-2 | 14 | - | - | TRBV2 | CASSELGATGELFF | TGTGCCAGCAGTGAATTGGGGGCTACCGGGGAGCTGTTTTTT
TRBJ2-7 | 12 | TRBD1 | - | TRBV29-1 | CSVAQGPYEQYF | TGCAGCGTTGCACAGGGGCCCTACGAGCAGTACTTC
TRBJ1-5 | 13 | - | - | TRBV7-9 | CASSPYSNQPQHF | TGTGCCAGCAGCCCTTATAGCAATCAGCCCCAGCATTTT
TRBJ1-4 | 14 | - | few | TRBV2 | CASKDNPGNEKLFF | TGTGCCAGCAAGGACAACCCAGGGAATGAAAAACTGTTTTTT
TRBJ2-3 | 10 | - | - | TRBV20-1 | CSAPVDTQYF | TGCAGTGCCCCCGTGGATACGCAGTATTTT
TRBJ2-7 | 18 | TRBD2 | few | TRBV7-9 | CASSPGLAGGPASYEQYF | TGTGCCAGCAGCCCGGGACTAGCGGGGGGCCCAGCCTCCTACGAGCAGTACTTC
TRBJ1-2 | 15 | TRBD1 | - | TRBV10-3 | CAISEGTGWMGGYTF | TGTGCCATCAGTGAGGGGACAGGGTGGATGGGTGGCTACACCTTC
TRBJ2-2 | 14 | - | - | TRBV5-5 | CASSLGPPTGELFF | TGTGCCAGCAGCTTGGGGCCGCCAACCGGGGAGCTGTTTTTT
TRBJ2-3 | 16 | - | - | TRBV14 | CASSQATGRWADTQYF | TGTGCCAGCAGCCAAGCCACGGGGAGGTGGGCAGATACGCAGTATTTT
TRBJ2-1 | 14 | TRBD1 | - | TRBV3-1/TRBV3-2 | CASTSGTGLNEQFF | TGTGCCAGCACCTCCGGGACAGGGCTAAATGAGCAGTTCTTC
TRBJ1-1 | 13 | - | - | TRBV7-9 | CASIPAGNTEAFF | TGTGCCAGCATACCCGCAGGCAACACTGAAGCTTTCTTT
TRBJ1-5 | 15 | - | - | TRBV15 | CATSSLSGSNQPQHF | TGTGCCACCAGCAGTCTAAGCGGGAGCAATCAGCCCCAGCATTTT
TRBJ1-5 | 12 | TRBD1 | few | TRBV6-6 | CARSDRVRPQHF | TGTGCCAGGTCGGACAGGGTGAGGCCCCAGCATTTT
TRBJ1-1 | 15 | - | few | TRBV10-3 | CAISESLGTNLEAFF | TGTGCCATCAGTGAGTCGTTGGGGACTAACCTTGAAGCTTTCTTT
TRBJ1-2 | 13 | - | - | TRBV11-2 | CASSLDAVYGYTF | TGTGCCAGCAGCTTAGATGCAGTCTATGGCTACACCTTC
TRBJ2-7 | 15 | - | - | TRBV5-1 | CASSLGQVPSYEQYF | TGCGCCAGCAGCTTGGGGCAGGTGCCATCCTACGAGCAGTACTTC
TRBJ2-3 | 17 | TRBD2 | once | TRBV5-1 | CASSRTSGGAGADTQYF | TGCGCCAGCAGCAGGACTAGCGGGGGGGCCGGGGCAGATACGCAGTATTTT
TRBJ2-3 | 22 | TRBD2 | - | TRBV2 | CASSGLQKGLAGETLSTDTQYF | TGTGCCAGCAGTGGCCTCCAAAAGGGACTAGCGGGCGAGACCCTTAGCACAGATACGCAGTATTTT
TRBJ2-3 | 17 | TRBD1 | - | TRBV24-1 | CATSGGSRDRGLDTQYF | TGTGCCACCAGCGGGGGCTCCCGGGACAGGGGGTTGGATACGCAGTATTTT
TRBJ1-2 | 13 | - | - | TRBV30 | CAWSRRGDYGYTF | TGTGCCTGGTCCCGCCGGGGGGACTATGGCTACACCTTC
TRBJ1-2 | 15 | TRBD1 | - | TRBV6-6 | CASSLGTGLNYGYTF | TGTGCCAGCAGTCTTGGGACAGGCCTAAACTATGGCTACACCTTC
TRBJ1-6 | 16 | TRBD1 | few | TRBV5-1 | CASSRRDSSYNSPLHF | TGCGCCAGCAGCCGCAGGGACAGCTCCTATAATTCACCCCTCCACTTT
TRBJ1-6 | 16 | - | - | TRBV5-1 | CASSLGSRGGNSPLHF | TGCGCCAGCAGCTTGGGTTCACGAGGGGGAAATTCACCCCTCCACTTT
TRBJ2-7 | 14 | TRBD2 | - | TRBV10-2 | CASRTAGGAYEQYF | TGCGCCAGCAGAACCGCGGGGGGGGCCTACGAGCAGTACTTC
TRBJ1-2 | 13 | TRBD1 | - | TRBV7-3 | CASRITGGYGYTF | TGTGCCAGCAGGATCACAGGGGGCTATGGCTACACCTTC
TRBJ1-1 | 13 | - | - | TRBV10-3 | CAISAAGDTEAFF | TGTGCCATCAGTGCCGCGGGCGACACTGAAGCTTTCTTT
TRBJ2-1 | 16 | TRBD1 | - | TRBV5-1 | CASSLAGTGSYNEQFF | TGCGCCAGCAGCTTGGCCGGGACAGGGTCCTACAATGAGCAGTTCTTC
TRBJ2-3 | 15 | TRBD1 | many | TRBV7-2 | CASTVTGNVADTQYF | TGTGCCAGCACCGTGACAGGGAATGTGGCAGATACGCAGTATTTT
TRBJ1-5 | 15 | - | - | TRBV30 | CAWSGGGSSNQPQHF | TGTGCCTGGAGTGGGGGGGGGTCTAGCAATCAGCCCCAGCATTTT
TRBJ1-5 | 15 | - | - | TRBV5-6 | CASSLGRYSNQPQHF | TGTGCCAGCAGCTTGGGCAGATACAGCAATCAGCCCCAGCATTTT
TRBJ1-1 | 14 | - | - | TRBV5-1 | CASSSGRVNTEAFF | TGCGCCAGCAGTTCGGGCAGGGTGAACACTGAAGCTTTCTTT
TRBJ2-3 | 17 | - | - | TRBV11-2 | CASSLDRSLFATDTQYF | TGTGCCAGCAGCTTAGATCGTAGTCTATTTGCCACAGATACGCAGTATTTT
TRBJ1-1 | 17 | - | - | TRBV5-1 | CASSLDFVVGGYTEAFF | TGCGCCAGCAGCTTGGACTTTGTGGTAGGGGGATACACTGAAGCTTTCTTT
TRBJ1-5 | 14 | - | - | TRBV19 | CASSFRVSNQPQHF | TGTGCCAGTAGTTTCCGGGTCAGCAATCAGCCCCAGCATTTT
TRBJ1-6 | 13 | TRBD1 | - | TRBV5-1 | CASRQGNNSPLHF | TGCGCCAGTAGACAGGGCAATAATTCACCCCTCCACTTT
TRBJ2-1 | 14 | TRBD2 | - | TRBV9 | CASTAGGSYNEQFF | TGTGCCAGCACCGCGGGGGGGTCCTACAATGAGCAGTTCTTC
TRBJ2-1 | 15 | - | - | TRBV12-1 | CASSYYEGGRNEQFF | TGTGCCAGCAGCTATTACGAGGGGGGGCGAAATGAGCAGTTCTTC
TRBJ1-2 | 14 | - | - | TRBV2 | CASNGARGGYGYTF | TGTGCCAGCAATGGGGCTCGAGGGGGTTATGGCTACACCTTC
TRBJ1-5 | 14 | - | few | TRBV30 | CAWSGPGFNQPQHF | TGTGCCTGGAGTGGGCCAGGGTTCAATCAGCCCCAGCATTTT
TRBJ1-6 | 16 | - | - | TRBV11-2 | CASSTGQGAPGSPLHF | TGTGCCAGCAGCACAGGGCAGGGAGCCCCTGGGTCACCCCTCCACTTT
TRBJ2-5 | 13 | - | - | TRBV11-3 | CASSLRSSETQYF | TGTGCCAGCAGCCTGAGGAGTTCGGAGACCCAGTACTTC
TRBJ2-2 | 17 | TRBD1 | once | TRBV9 | CASSVGQGKMNTGELFF | TGTGCCAGCAGCGTAGGACAGGGGAAGATGAACACCGGGGAGCTGTTTTTT
TRBJ1-2 | 14 | - | - | TRBV5-4 | CASSQQKVLGGYTF | TGTGCCAGCAGCCAACAGAAGGTCTTAGGTGGCTACACCTTC
TRBJ1-2 | 15 | - | - | TRBV10-3 | CAIGQKDSPNYGYTF | TGTGCCATCGGCCAAAAAGACAGTCCTAACTATGGCTACACCTTC
TRBJ1-5 | 15 | TRBD1 | - | TRBV2 | CASRGTGAGYQPQHF | TGTGCCAGCAGAGGGACAGGGGCAGGGTATCAGCCCCAGCATTTT
TRBJ1-6 | 15 | - | once | TRBV7-2 | CASSLGLHGRSPLHF | TGTGCCAGCAGCTTAGGTTTACACGGGAGATCACCCCTCCACTTT
TRBJ1-6 | 15 | - | - | TRBV27 | CASSPPGEGKSPLHF | TGTGCCAGCAGTCCCCCCGGGGAGGGTAAATCACCCCTCCACTTT
TRBJ1-1 | 13 | - | - | TRBV5-5 | CASSLQGVSEAFF | TGTGCCAGCAGCTTACAGGGTGTCTCTGAAGCTTTCTTT
TRBJ2-5 | 16 | TRBD2 | - | TRBV9 | CASSVEAGGAQETQYF | TGTGCCAGCAGCGTGGAAGCGGGGGGGGCTCAAGAGACCCAGTACTTC
TRBJ1-3 | 15 | - | - | TRBV4-1 | CASSQGQLSGNTIYF | TGCGCCAGCAGCCAAGGACAGCTCTCTGGAAACACCATATATTTT